This is a list of T cell receptor beta chains from one sample in a study of CD8 T cells in ankylosing spondylitis. TCRdb passed the 5' RACE reads through MiXCR, listing each CDR3 protein once. Of around 300,000 distinct CDR3 sequences in the sample, about 15% were seen once. Specimen: blood, either unsorted or a sorted T cell fraction (not recorded which). The receptors shown here come from a male donor with ankylosing spondylitis or in good health (not recorded which). CDR3s include the opening cysteine and the closing phenylalanine or tryptophan. A D gene is named only where the DNA matches it firmly. Expanded clones are given a class, and other clones once, few, many or no size at all.

V gene: TRBV5-1; clone size: -; J gene: TRBJ2-1; D gene: TRBD2; CDR3 DNA: TGCGCCAGCAGCTTGGGGGAGGGGATCACAATGAGGGAGCAGTTCTTC; CDR3 protein: CASSLGEGITMREQFF
V gene: TRBV5-1; clone size: few; J gene: TRBJ2-1; D gene: -; CDR3 DNA: TGCGCCAGCGGACCCAATACGGGTAATGAGCAGTTCTTC; CDR3 protein: CASGPNTGNEQFF
V gene: TRBV12-3/TRBV12-4; clone size: few; J gene: TRBJ2-7; D gene: -; CDR3 DNA: TGTGCCAGCAGTTTAGCGAGGGGGACCAAGCAGTACTTC; CDR3 protein: CASSLARGTKQYF
V gene: TRBV12-3/TRBV12-4; clone size: -; J gene: TRBJ1-1; D gene: TRBD1; CDR3 DNA: TGTGCCAGCAGTCCACGGGACAGTGCATCCGAAGCTTTCTTT; CDR3 protein: CASSPRDSASEAFF
V gene: TRBV14; clone size: few; J gene: TRBJ1-2; D gene: -; CDR3 DNA: TGTGCCAGCAGCCAACCGGGCTTCCGTGGCTATGGCTACACCTTC; CDR3 protein: CASSQPGFRGYGYTF
V gene: TRBV12-3/TRBV12-4; clone size: many; J gene: TRBJ1-5; D gene: TRBD1; CDR3 DNA: TGTGCCAGCAGTTTGGGACAGGGAAGCGGCAATCAGCCCCAGCATTTT; CDR3 protein: CASSLGQGSGNQPQHF
V gene: TRBV25-1; clone size: -; J gene: TRBJ2-7; D gene: TRBD1; CDR3 DNA: TGTGCCAGCAGCGCCGGGACAGACAATTCCTACGAGCAGTACTTC; CDR3 protein: CASSAGTDNSYEQYF
V gene: TRBV10-3; clone size: -; J gene: TRBJ2-1; D gene: -; CDR3 DNA: TGTGCCATCAGTGGAGAGGGCCAGAGGTACAATGAGCAGTTCTTC; CDR3 protein: CAISGEGQRYNEQFF
V gene: TRBV19; clone size: -; J gene: TRBJ2-1; D gene: -; CDR3 DNA: TGTGCCAGTAGTTCTCTTAGGACAGACTCCTACAATGAGCAGTTCTTC; CDR3 protein: CASSSLRTDSYNEQFF
V gene: TRBV6-5; clone size: few; J gene: TRBJ2-1; D gene: TRBD1; CDR3 DNA: TGTGCCAGCAGTTCAGACAGGGGGCGTCCGGGGAAGGATGAGCAGTTCTTC; CDR3 protein: CASSSDRGRPGKDEQFF
V gene: TRBV5-1; clone size: -; J gene: TRBJ2-2; D gene: -; CDR3 DNA: TGCGCCAGCAGCCCGGTCCTTGGGAACACCGGGGAGCTGTTTTTT; CDR3 protein: CASSPVLGNTGELFF
V gene: TRBV7-9; clone size: few; J gene: TRBJ1-2; D gene: -; CDR3 DNA: TGTGCCAGCAGCCCGGGAAGCGGAACCTATGGCTACACCTTC; CDR3 protein: CASSPGSGTYGYTF
V gene: TRBV5-1; clone size: few; J gene: TRBJ2-2; D gene: -; CDR3 DNA: TGCGCCAGCAGCTTGGACGGGGCGGGCACCGGGGAGCTGTTTTTT; CDR3 protein: CASSLDGAGTGELFF
V gene: TRBV15; clone size: few; J gene: TRBJ1-1; D gene: -; CDR3 DNA: TGTGCCACCAGCAGACCTCCAATCGGCAGCCTGAACACTGAAGCTTTCTTT; CDR3 protein: CATSRPPIGSLNTEAFF
V gene: TRBV12-3/TRBV12-4; clone size: -; J gene: TRBJ1-5; D gene: -; CDR3 DNA: TGTGCCAGCAGTTTAGCGGTCGGGGGGAGCAATCAGCCCCAGCATTTT; CDR3 protein: CASSLAVGGSNQPQHF
V gene: TRBV19; clone size: -; J gene: TRBJ2-6; D gene: -; CDR3 DNA: TGTGCCAGTAGTATTGGACTCTCTGGGGCCAACGTCCTGACTTTC; CDR3 protein: CASSIGLSGANVLTF
V gene: TRBV20-1; clone size: many; J gene: TRBJ2-7; D gene: -; CDR3 DNA: TGCAGTGCTCCAGGAGGACCCTACGAGCAGTACTTC; CDR3 protein: CSAPGGPYEQYF
V gene: TRBV18; clone size: -; J gene: TRBJ2-1; D gene: TRBD2; CDR3 DNA: TGTGCCAGCTCACCCCCGCCCGGCAGCGGGAGCTTTTACAATGAGCAGTTCTTC; CDR3 protein: CASSPPPGSGSFYNEQFF
V gene: TRBV24-1; clone size: many; J gene: TRBJ2-1; D gene: -; CDR3 DNA: TGTGCCACCAGTGACCCTTACGGTCCCAAGCAGTTCTTC; CDR3 protein: CATSDPYGPKQFF
V gene: TRBV10-3; clone size: many; J gene: TRBJ1-2; D gene: TRBD1; CDR3 DNA: TGTGCCATCAGAGCAGGGGGCGAGAGCCATGGCTACACCTTC; CDR3 protein: CAIRAGGESHGYTF
V gene: TRBV3-1; clone size: many; J gene: TRBJ1-4; D gene: -; CDR3 DNA: TGTGCCAGCAGCCAAATCGGAGGTCTCGGGGATGAAAAACTGTTTTTT; CDR3 protein: CASSQIGGLGDEKLFF
V gene: TRBV3-1; clone size: -; J gene: TRBJ2-7; D gene: -; CDR3 DNA: TGTGCCAGCAGCCAAGTTGGCGGGCTCGGGTCCGGCGAGCAGTACTTC; CDR3 protein: CASSQVGGLGSGEQYF
V gene: TRBV7-9; clone size: -; J gene: TRBJ2-7; D gene: TRBD2; CDR3 DNA: TGTGCCAGCAGCATTAGCGGGGTGGCCTACGAGCAGTACTTC; CDR3 protein: CASSISGVAYEQYF